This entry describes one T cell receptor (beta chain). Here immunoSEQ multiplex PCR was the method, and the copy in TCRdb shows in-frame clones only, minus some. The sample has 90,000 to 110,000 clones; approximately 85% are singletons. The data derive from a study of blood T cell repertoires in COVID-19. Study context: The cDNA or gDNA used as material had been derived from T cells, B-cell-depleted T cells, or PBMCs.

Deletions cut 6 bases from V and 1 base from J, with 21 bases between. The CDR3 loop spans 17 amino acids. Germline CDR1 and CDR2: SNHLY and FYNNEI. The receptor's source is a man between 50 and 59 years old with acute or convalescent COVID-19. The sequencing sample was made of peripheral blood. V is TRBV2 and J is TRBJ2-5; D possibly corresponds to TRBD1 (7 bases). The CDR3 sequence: CASSVGGAGGSQETQYF. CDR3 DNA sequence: TGTGCCAGCAGCGTGGGCGGGGCAGGGGGTTCCCAAGAGACCCAGTACTTC. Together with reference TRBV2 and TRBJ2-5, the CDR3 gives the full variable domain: EPEVTQTPSHQVTQMGQEVILRCVPISNHLYFYWYRQILGQKVEFLVSFYNNEISEKSEIFDDQFSVERPDGSNFTLKIRSTKLEDSAMYFCASSVGGAGGSQETQYFGPGTRLLVL.